The 32 T cell receptor beta chains presented below share a single source sample, sequenced in a study of cytomegalovirus exposure and HLA in healthy donors. The PCR used 60 Vbeta and 13 Jbeta primers. Libraries were prepared by immunoSEQ multiplex PCR; TCRdb keeps only in-frame clonotypes and omits some of them. The table records 130,000 or so clones, around 75% of them present only once. Specimen: PBMCs. The receptors originated from a man aged 25 to 45 in good health and CMV-seronegative.

The J gene is TRBJ2-7, the V gene TRBV13; 7 positions agree with TRBD1. From germline, CDR1 is PRHDT and CDR2 FYEKMQ (reference sequence). CDR3 length: 15 amino acids. Trimming cost V 3 bases and J 5 bases; bases outside gene matches: 10. DNA for the CDR3: TGTGCCAGCAGCTTCACAGGGGAATATTCCGACGAGCAGTACTTC. This gives the protein CASSFTGEYSDEQYF. The entire variable domain, with the rest obtained from reference TRBV13 and TRBJ2-7, is as follows: AAGVIQSPRHLIKEKRETATLKCYPIPRHDTVYWYQQGPGQDPQFLISFYEKMQSDKGSIPDRFSAQQFSDYHSELNMSSLELGDSALYFCASSFTGEYSDEQYFGPGTRLTVT.

For this clone: At one end, the junction sequence differs from germline, possibly due to a read error. The rearrangement joins TRBV13 to TRBJ1-1; D is perhaps TRBD1 (5 bases). The CDR3 length is 15 residues. Germline loops: CDR1 PRHDT, CDR2 FYEKMQ (reference sequence). CDR3 amino acids: CASSVGNTGNTEAFF. For the CDR3, the DNA is TGTGCCAGCAGCGTAGGTAACACAGGGAACACTGAAGCTTTCTTT. Filled out from reference TRBV13 and TRBJ1-1, the complete variable domain reads AAGVIQSPRHLIKEKRETATLKCYPIPRHDTVYWYQQGPGQDPQFLISFYEKMQSDKGSIPDRFSAQQFSDYHSELNMSSLELGDSALYFCASSVGNTGNTEAFFGQGTRLTVV.

This clone was recorded a few times. The V and J genes are TRBV5-8 and TRBJ2-1; 10 bases are shared with TRBD1. V gave up 4 bases and J gave up 9 bases; unmatched junction bases: 10. Per germline, CDR1 SGHTS and CDR2 YDEGEE. The CDR3 contains 15 residues. The CDR3 DNA reads as TGTGCCAGCAGCGGGGGACAGGGGCGCGGGACTGAGCAGTTCTTC. It translates to CASSGGQGRGTEQFF.

This clone was observed once. The chain links TRBV28 to TRBJ2-7; D remains unclear. The ends were cut back, 4 bases at V and 2 bases at J, with 12 bases in the middle. CDR3 length: 14 residues. Germline V gives CDR1 MDHEN, CDR2 SYDVKM. CDR3 in amino acids: CASSYSPLPYEQYF. CDR3 nucleotide sequence: TGTGCCAGCAGTTACAGTCCCTTACCCTACGAGCAGTACTTC.

The rearrangement joins TRBV5-6 to TRBJ2-7, with D possibly being TRBD1 (6 bases). The germline V gene encodes CDR1 SGHDT and CDR2 YYEEEE. Trimming took 5 bases from V and 4 from J, leaving 10 bases between them. The CDR3 length is 12 residues. The CDR3 sequence is CASSGQQYEQYF. The CDR3 bases are TGTGCCAGCAGTGGACAGCAATACGAGCAGTACTTC.

The V call is TRBV11-2, the J call TRBJ2-7, with D maybe TRBD2 (5 bases). Germline V gives CDR1 SGHAT, CDR2 FQNNGV. Trimming left V 1 base short and J 2 bases short, with 6 bases between. The CDR3 sequence is 13 residues long. CDR3 amino acids: CASSLAGTYEQYF. The DNA of the CDR3 is TGTGCCAGCAGCTTAGCCGGGACCTACGAGCAGTACTTC.

J is TRBJ2-7 and V is TRBV7-6; 8 bases align to TRBD1. The V and J ends lost 3 bases and 6 bases, in that order; junction bases with no gene match: 7. This CDR3 comprises 14 residues. Germline values: CDR1 SGHVS, CDR2 FNYEAQ. CDR3 nucleotides: TGTGCCAGCAGCTTGAGCAGGGGGCAGGGCGAGCAGTACTTC. Amino acid sequence: CASSLSRGQGEQYF.

This clone has a single count. This chain connects TRBV30 to TRBJ1-2, with D possibly being TRBD1 (6 bases). V lost 1 base and J 10 bases, leaving 16 bases between the germline ends. The CDR3 spans 13 residues. The germline gives CDR1 GTSNPN, CDR2 SVGIG (reference sequence). The CDR3 DNA reads TGTGCCTGGAGTGAATCTATCCGGACAGCCTACACCTTC. As protein: CAWSESIRTAYTF.

The rearrangement joins TRBV15 to TRBJ1-2; D gene uncertain. CDR1 and CDR2 from the germline V gene are LNHNV and YYDKDF (reference sequence). The CDR3 extends over 14 amino acids. The ends were cut back, 1 base at V and 4 bases at J, with 10 bases in the middle. The CDR3 DNA reads as TGTGCCACCAGCAGAGGGCCCCGCGGCTATGGCTACACCTTC. Residues: CATSRGPRGYGYTF. The entire variable domain, with the rest obtained from reference TRBV15 and TRBJ1-2, is as follows: DAMVIQNPRYQVTQFGKPVTLSCSQTLNHNVMYWYQQKSSQAPKLLFHYYDKDFNNEADTPDNFQSRRPNTSFCFLDIRSPGLGDTAMYLCATSRGPRGYGYTFGSGTRLTVV.

The chain links TRBV5-6 to TRBJ1-4, with D tentatively TRBD1 (5 bases). V lost 1 base to trimming and J lost 8 bases, with 12 bases between them. Germline V lookup: CDR1 SGHDT, CDR2 YYEEEE. The length of the CDR3 is 14 residues. CDR3 amino acids: CASSLRDWEEKLFF. The CDR3 DNA is TGTGCCAGCAGCTTGAGGGACTGGGAAGAAAAACTGTTTTTT.

The sample holds one count of this clone. The chain combines TRBV7-6 with TRBJ2-7, with a possible D match to TRBD1 (5 bases). The CDR3 length is 15 residues. Trimming removed 2 bases at V and 0 bases at J, with 11 bases between. Germline CDR1 is SGHVS and CDR2 is FNYEAQ. The CDR3 protein is CASSLIQESSYEQYF. The CDR3 nucleotides read TGTGCCAGCAGCTTAATACAGGAGAGCTCCTACGAGCAGTACTTC.

This chain links TRBV7-8 with TRBJ2-7; 7 positions match TRBD1. V gave up 5 bases and J gave up 6 bases; unmatched junction bases: 10. Germline V lookup: CDR1 SGHVS, CDR2 FQNEAQ. This CDR3 has 14 residues. CDR3 nucleotides: TGTGCCAGCAGCGCCGGGACAGTCTACAGCGAGCAGTACTTC. Translated, it gives CASSAGTVYSEQYF.

The chain has TRBV7-9 and TRBJ1-4; 7 nucleotides align to TRBD1. The CDR3 runs to 15 residues. Trimming at V came to 4 bases and at J to 8 bases, leaving 10 bases not matched to a gene. Germline-derived CDR1 and CDR2 are SEHNR and FQNEAQ (reference sequence). In DNA, the CDR3 is TGTGCCAGCAGCTCTGCAGGGGGTTTATCGGAAAAACTGTTTTTT. It translates to CASSSAGGLSEKLFF.

The chain links TRBV28 to TRBJ1-5, with D possibly TRBD1 on 6 matching bases. The CDR3 totals 15 residues. Per germline, CDR1 MDHEN and CDR2 SYDVKM. V was clipped by 6 bases and J by 0 bases, with 12 bases between them. CDR3 residues: CASSRTGNSNQPQHF. CDR3 nucleotides: TGTGCCAGCAGCCGTACAGGGAATAGCAATCAGCCCCAGCATTTT.

The chain combines TRBV5-1 with TRBJ2-3; a possible D gene is TRBD2 (5 bases). Germline V gene sequence: CDR1 SGHRS, CDR2 YFSETQ. This CDR3 is 13 amino acids long. V was cut by 7 bases and J by 10 bases, with 19 bases left in between. The CDR3 spells CASAPLPGDPQYF. The CDR3 coding sequence is TGCGCCAGCGCGCCCCTTCCCGGGGATCCGCAGTATTTT.

J is TRBJ2-1 and V is TRBV5-4, with 7 positions matching TRBD2. The CDR3 runs 15 residues. CDR1 is SGHNT and CDR2 is YYREEE in the germline V gene (reference sequence). Germline trimming cut 4 bases from V and 0 bases from J; bases unmatched to any gene: 4. Here the CDR3 reads CASSGAGSSYNEQFF. The CDR3 DNA follows: TGTGCCAGCAGCGGAGCGGGGAGCTCCTACAATGAGCAGTTCTTC.

This chain connects TRBV28 to TRBJ1-4; 7 bases match TRBD1. The CDR3 extends over 15 amino acids. Losses at the gene ends were 6 bases for V and 4 bases for J; bases not matched to a gene: 8. Germline V gene lookup returns CDR1 MDHEN and CDR2 SYDVKM. The CDR3 here is CASRPSGTDNEKLFF. The CDR3 DNA sequence: TGTGCCAGCAGACCCTCCGGGACAGATAATGAAAAACTGTTTTTT.

The gene calls are TRBV5-4 and TRBJ2-5; D might be TRBD2 (6 bases). This CDR3 is built from 18 residues. Trimming stripped 6 bases from V and 4 bases from J, with 28 bases between. Per the germline V gene, CDR1 is SGHNT and CDR2 is YYREEE (reference sequence). Written as DNA, the CDR3 is TGTGCCAGCACCACAAGCCCCCTGGGGGGAACCGCGGGAGAGACCCAGTACTTC. Translated: CASTTSPLGGTAGETQYF.

The chain recombines TRBV5-1 with TRBJ2-2; weak D call: TRBD1 (6 bases). V was cut by 1 base and J by 3 bases, with 7 bases left in between. The CDR3 extends over 14 amino acids. Germline CDR1 is SGHRS and CDR2 is YFSETQ. The CDR3 here is CASSLRTDTGELFF. CDR3 sequence (DNA): TGCGCCAGCAGCTTGCGGACAGACACCGGGGAGCTGTTTTTT.

The chain carries TRBV5-6 and TRBJ1-1, with unresolved D. V lost 5 bases, J lost 3 bases, and 8 bases lay in between. The germline V gene encodes CDR1 SGHDT and CDR2 YYEEEE. This CDR3 is built from 12 residues. DNA for the CDR3: TGTGCCAGCAGGTATTTTGACACTGAAGCTTTCTTT. It yields the protein CASRYFDTEAFF.

This chain connects TRBV11-2 to TRBJ2-5; D is perhaps TRBD1 (6 bases). With the DNA end fitting TRBJ2-7 better, the J assignment may be wrong. The CDR3 runs to 17 residues. The germline V gene encodes CDR1 SGHAT and CDR2 FQNNGV. CDR3 sequence reads: CASSSYSGATWAYEQYF. In nucleotides, the CDR3 is TGTGCCAGCAGCTCGTACTCAGGGGCAACTTGGGCTTACGAGCAGTACTTC.

The chain is built from TRBV11-2 and TRBJ2-5, with TRBD1 as a possible D gene (6 bases). The V end was cut by 4 bases, the J end by 5 bases, with 14 bases between. CDR1 and CDR2 (germline): SGHAT, FQNNGV. The CDR3 loop spans 14 amino acids. CDR3 amino acids: CASSSQGPRETQYF. The CDR3 DNA is TGTGCCAGCAGCTCACAGGGACCCCGGGAGACCCAGTACTTC.

Only one count was recorded for this clone. This rearrangement joins TRBV28 to TRBJ1-3; 9 bases are shared with TRBD1. V was pared by 4 bases and J by 4 bases, with 5 bases of the junction left unmatched. This CDR3 contains 15 residues. Germline lookup yields CDR1 MDHEN and CDR2 SYDVKM. CDR3 protein: CASSSDRGKGNTIYF. For the CDR3, the DNA is TGTGCCAGCAGTTCCGACAGGGGGAAAGGAAACACCATATATTTT.

The chain is built from TRBV5-1 and TRBJ2-6, with D possibly matching TRBD1 (7 bases). Trimming left V 4 bases short and J 0 bases short, with 17 bases between. The germline V gene has CDR1 SGHRS and CDR2 YFSETQ. The CDR3 loop spans 18 amino acids. The CDR3 nucleotides read TGCGCCAGCAGCACCTGGACAGGAGGGTACTCTGGGGCCAACGTCCTGACTTTC. This sequence encodes CASSTWTGGYSGANVLTF.

The J gene is TRBJ1-6, the V gene TRBV5-1; D gene uncertain. V was shortened by 0 bases and J by 0 bases, with 10 bases between the two germline ends. CDR1 is SGHRS, CDR2 YFSETQ, per germline. The CDR3 length is 17 residues. The CDR3 spells CASSLDPGSSYNSPLHF. The DNA for the CDR3 is TGCGCCAGCAGCTTGGATCCGGGGAGCTCCTATAATTCACCCCTCCACTTT.

This clone was picked up a small number of times. The chain links TRBV6-6 to TRBJ1-5, with 9 nucleotides matching TRBD1. CDR3 size: 14 residues. Trimming took 6 bases from V and 6 from J; bases not matched to a gene: 6. Per germline, CDR1 MNHNY and CDR2 SVGAGI (reference sequence). This CDR3 reads CASSTGQGSQPQHF. The CDR3 DNA reads as TGTGCCAGCAGCACGGGACAGGGAAGTCAGCCCCAGCATTTT.

J is TRBJ1-2 and V is TRBV28; possible D gene TRBD1, 5 bases. Trimming cost V 3 bases and J 8 bases, with 16 bases left between them. CDR1 MDHEN and CDR2 SYDVKM come from the germline V gene. The CDR3 totals 14 residues. Written as DNA, the CDR3 is TGTGCCAGCAGTTTTAGTCGCGTGGGGGGGGGCTACACCTTC. Translated, it gives CASSFSRVGGGYTF.

This clone was recorded once. The CDR3 spells CASSLADWRGEQFF. The CDR3 DNA is TGTGCCAGCAGTTTGGCAGACTGGAGGGGTGAGCAGTTCTTC. V usage is TRBV27 and J usage is TRBJ2-1; D is possibly TRBD2 (6 bases). CDR3 length: 14 amino acids. Between the trimmed V and J ends, which lost 3 bases and 9 bases, there was a span of 15 bases. Germline CDR1 is MNHEY and CDR2 is SMNVEV (reference sequence).

The rearrangement joins TRBV13 to TRBJ1-6, with TRBD1 matching over 8 bases. Germline trimming cut 2 bases from V and 7 bases from J; bases unmatched to any gene: 4. The CDR3 has 15 amino acids. Germline lookup yields CDR1 PRHDT and CDR2 FYEKMQ (reference sequence). CDR3 sequence (DNA): TGTGCCAGCAGCTTATCTCCAGGGGGCAATTCACCCCTCCACTTT. It specifies CASSLSPGGNSPLHF.

The chain recombines TRBV28 with TRBJ1-3, with TRBD1 matching over 7 bases. The CDR3 has 15 residues. CDR1 is MDHEN and CDR2 is SYDVKM in the germline V gene. J gave up 1 base and V 5 bases, and 5 bases lay outside the gene matches. For the CDR3, the DNA is TGTGCCAGCAGTCCTGCAGGGGGATCTGGAAACACCATATATTTT. It translates to CASSPAGGSGNTIYF.

The chain uses TRBV6-6 and TRBJ2-7; possibly TRBD1 for D (6 bases). V gave up 8 bases and J gave up 1 base, with 9 bases separating them. The V gene's germline CDR1 is MNHNY and CDR2 SVGAGI (reference sequence). The CDR3 extends over 12 amino acids. As DNA, the CDR3 is TGTGCCAGCTCTGGACAGTCCTACGAGCAGTACTTC. It yields the protein CASSGQSYEQYF.

This clone was counted between two and nine times. The genes are TRBV7-2 and TRBJ2-3; D not resolved. V shed 5 bases and J shed 2 bases, with 11 bases lying between them. The length of the CDR3 is 14 residues. The germline CDR1 and CDR2 sequences are SGHTA and FQGNSA. CDR3 loop: CASSAPSSTDTQYF. As DNA, the CDR3 is TGTGCCAGCAGCGCTCCTAGTTCCACAGATACGCAGTATTTT.